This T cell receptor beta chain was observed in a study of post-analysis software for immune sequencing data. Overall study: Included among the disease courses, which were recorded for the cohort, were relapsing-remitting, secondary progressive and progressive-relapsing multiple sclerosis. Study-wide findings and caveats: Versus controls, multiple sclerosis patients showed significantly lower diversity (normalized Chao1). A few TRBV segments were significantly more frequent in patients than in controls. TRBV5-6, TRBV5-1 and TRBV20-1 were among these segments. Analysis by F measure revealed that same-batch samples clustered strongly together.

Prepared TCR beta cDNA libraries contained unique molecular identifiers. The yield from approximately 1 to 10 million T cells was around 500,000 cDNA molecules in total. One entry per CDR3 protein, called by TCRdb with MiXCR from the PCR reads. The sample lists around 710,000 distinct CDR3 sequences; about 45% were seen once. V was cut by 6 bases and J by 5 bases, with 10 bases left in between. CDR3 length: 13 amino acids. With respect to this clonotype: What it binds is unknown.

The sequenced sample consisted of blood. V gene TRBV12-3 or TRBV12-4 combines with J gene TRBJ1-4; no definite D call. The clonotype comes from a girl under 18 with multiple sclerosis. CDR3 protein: CASSRYLNEKLFF. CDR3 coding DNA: TGTGCCAGCAGCCGCTACCTGAATGAAAAACTGTTTTTT.